This TCR beta chain was recovered during a study of identical twins. Overall study results and limits: Insertions were reduced in abundant cord blood beta clonotypes but not in memory repertoires. Those out-of-frame alpha sequences shared by twins showed an excess of low generation probability.

The table lists this clonotype with many counts. The antigen is not known. Each cDNA held unique molecular identifiers, and template switching gave it a universal primer site. TCRdb redid the calling of the 5' RACE reads with MiXCR, one entry per CDR3 protein. The table records around 1.7 million distinct CDR3 sequences, around 33% of them present only once. Healthy Caucasians provided all donations. This TCR was sampled from a newborn girl in good health. The sequenced sample consisted of cord blood.

The CDR3 DNA follows: TGTGCCATCAGACAGTCTCAGGAGCAGTACTTC. It translates to CAIRQSQEQYF. V gene TRBV10-3 combines with J gene TRBJ2-7; D not certain. Germline lookup yields CDR1 ENHRY and CDR2 SYGVKD. Trimming took off 6 bases at V and 7 bases at J, with 10 bases between the two ends. The CDR3 contains 11 residues.